This is a list of T cell receptor beta chains from one sample in a study of STAT5B mutations in CD4+ large granular lymphocyte leukemia. The repertoire was sequenced with immunoSEQ multiplex PCR; TCRdb's copy has only in-frame clones and lacks some. The sample carries 20,000 to 30,000 clones, roughly 79% recorded once. Sequenced sample: CD4+ T cells from blood buffy coats. These receptors were collected from a human donor in good health. CDR3s include the opening cysteine and the closing phenylalanine or tryptophan. Fields, in order: D gene, clone size, J gene, V gene, CDR3 DNA, CDR3 protein. The D gene is left open where the match is weak. Some rows have no size entry. The others give once, few or many, or a class for an expanded clone.

TRBD1	NA	TRBJ1-5	TRBV7-3	TGTGCCAGCAGCTTAGACAGGGATCAGCCCCAGCATTTT	CASSLDRDQPQHF
NA	NA	TRBJ1-1	TRBV6-4	TGTGCCAGCAGGGACAGCCTGAACACTGAAGCTTTCTTT	CASRDSLNTEAFF
NA	NA	TRBJ1-1	TRBV19	TGTGCCAGTAGTCGGCCGGGGCAGAACACTGAAGCTTTCTTT	CASSRPGQNTEAFF
NA	NA	TRBJ1-1	TRBV10-1	TGCGCCAGTCAGGCCGTTTTGAACACTGAAGCTTTCTTT	CASQAVLNTEAFF
TRBD1	NA	TRBJ1-2	TRBV7-9	TGTGCCAGCAGCTTGACAGGGGCAGACGGCTACACCTTC	CASSLTGADGYTF
NA	once	TRBJ1-3	TRBV11-3	TGTGCCAGCACGCGGGGTAGCTCTGGAAACACCATATATTTT	CASTRGSSGNTIYF
NA	NA	TRBJ1-1	TRBV27	TGTGCCAGCAGTCTGATTGGGGAGCCGAACACTGAAGCTTTCTTT	CASSLIGEPNTEAFF
NA	NA	TRBJ2-1	TRBV30	TGTGCCTGGAGTGTATCAAGCTCCTACAATGAGCAGTTCTTC	CAWSVSSSYNEQFF
TRBD2	NA	TRBJ2-3	TRBV6-5	TGTGCCAGCAGTTACAACCCAGGGACTAGCGGGAATACGCAGTATTTT	CASSYNPGTSGNTQYF
NA	NA	TRBJ1-2	TRBV11-2	TGTGCCAGCAGCTCCGGGAACCCCTATGGCTACACCTTC	CASSSGNPYGYTF
NA	NA	TRBJ1-1	TRBV5-1	TGCGCCAGCAGTAGAAATCCCGGGGAACCCCAAACTGAAGCTTTCTTT	CASSRNPGEPQTEAFF
NA	NA	TRBJ1-5	TRBV27	TGTGCCAGCAGTTTAGAGGGCCCTTATCAGCCCCAGCATTTT	CASSLEGPYQPQHF
NA	NA	TRBJ2-7	TRBV11-3	TGTGCCAGCAGCTTTGAGGGGACATCCACCTACGAGCAGTACTTC	CASSFEGTSTYEQYF
NA	NA	TRBJ2-3	TRBV11-2	TGTGCCAGCAGCTCCCCGAGGCCTTACACAGATACGCAGTATTTT	CASSSPRPYTDTQYF
TRBD1	few	TRBJ1-5	TRBV19	TGTGCCAGTAGTAAGACAGGGGGCAGGGAACAGCCCCAGCATTTT	CASSKTGGREQPQHF
TRBD2	NA	TRBJ2-1	TRBV7-2	TGTGCCAGCAGCTTAGGTCTAGCGGGAGGCCTAAATGAGCAGTTCTTC	CASSLGLAGGLNEQFF
TRBD2	NA	TRBJ2-7	TRBV5-6	TGTGCCAGCAGTATCAGTAGCGGGAGCGAGCAGTACTTC	CASSISSGSEQYF
NA	NA	TRBJ2-2	TRBV6-5	TGTGCCAGCAGTTCGTACGGGGAGCTGTTTTTT	CASSSYGELFF
TRBD2	NA	TRBJ2-3	TRBV9	TGTGCCAGCAGCGCTCATAGCGGGATTGACACAGATACGCAGTATTTT	CASSAHSGIDTDTQYF
NA	NA	TRBJ2-5	TRBV11-2	TGTGCCAGCAGCTTTGACCGCCAAGAGACCCAGTACTTC	CASSFDRQETQYF
NA	NA	TRBJ1-4	TRBV5-1	TGCGCCAGCAGCTTGGCCCAGGGCAATAACGAAAAACTGTTTTTT	CASSLAQGNNEKLFF
NA	few	TRBJ1-5	TRBV19	TGTGCCAGTAGTATATCCCCGTATAGCAATCAGCCCCAGCATTTT	CASSISPYSNQPQHF
NA	once	TRBJ1-3	TRBV10-2	TGCGCCAGCCACGACTCTGGAAACACCATATATTTT	CASHDSGNTIYF
NA	NA	TRBJ1-6	TRBV18	TGTGCCAGCTCACGCGGAATGAGTTCACCCCTCCACTTT	CASSRGMSSPLHF
NA	NA	TRBJ1-1	TRBV5-1	TGCGCCAGCAGCCCGGGAGGCAGCATGAACACTGAAGCTTTCTTT	CASSPGGSMNTEAFF
NA	NA	TRBJ2-1	TRBV2	TGTGCCAGCAAGGCTTTCCCCTGGGGCGCCGATGAGCAGTTCTTC	CASKAFPWGADEQFF
NA	NA	TRBJ1-1	TRBV11-3	TGTGCCAGCAGCCCAGAGAAGATGAGAACTGAAGCTTTCTTT	CASSPEKMRTEAFF
NA	NA	TRBJ1-6	TRBV6-1	TGTGCCAGCGGACTGGAGGGAATTTCACCCCTCCACTTT	CASGLEGISPLHF
NA	NA	TRBJ2-3	TRBV4-2	TGTGCCAGCAGCGGCGGCACAGATACGCAGTATTTT	CASSGGTDTQYF
NA	NA	TRBJ1-5	TRBV2	TGTGCCAGCAGTCCGTACGGTAGCAATCAGCCCCAGCATTTT	CASSPYGSNQPQHF
NA	few	TRBJ1-1	TRBV7-9	TGTGCCAGCAGCTCAGTTGGGGACACTGAAGCTTTCTTT	CASSSVGDTEAFF
TRBD1	NA	TRBJ2-7	TRBV29-1	TGCAGCGTTCGGCAGGGGGCAGGGGAGCAGCACTTC	CSVRQGAGEQHF
NA	NA	TRBJ2-5	TRBV5-6	TGTGCCAGCAGCTTGGCTAGCCAAGAGACCCAGTACTTC	CASSLASQETQYF
TRBD2	NA	TRBJ2-1	TRBV4-2	TGTGCCAGCAGCCAAGGGGGGGGGAGCTCCTCCTACAATGAGCAGTTCTTC	CASSQGGGSSSYNEQFF
TRBD1	NA	TRBJ1-2	TRBV6-5	TGTGCCAGCAGTTACTCGGGGACAGCACTTAGCTATGGCTACACCTTC	CASSYSGTALSYGYTF
NA	NA	TRBJ1-2	TRBV5-6	TGTGCCAGCAGCTTGCCGGACGGAACCTATGGCTACACCTTC	CASSLPDGTYGYTF
TRBD1	once	TRBJ1-4	TRBV5-6	TGTGCCAGCAGGGGACAGGAAAATGAAAAACTGTTTTTT	CASRGQENEKLFF
TRBD1	once	TRBJ1-1	TRBV5-1	TGCGCCAGCAGCTTGGACCCCGGGACAGGGCAGTATGCTTTCTTT	CASSLDPGTGQYAFF
NA	once	TRBJ1-2	TRBV18	TGTGCCAGCTCCCCTCCCCAGAGCAACTATGGCTACACCTTC	CASSPPQSNYGYTF
TRBD1	NA	TRBJ1-3	TRBV7-8	TGTGCCAGCAGCTACAGGGGGTCTGGAAACACCATATATTTT	CASSYRGSGNTIYF
NA	NA	TRBJ2-2	TRBV5-1	TGCGCCAGCAGCTTCGGGACATATACCACCGGGGAGCTGTTTTTT	CASSFGTYTTGELFF